Shown below are 24 T cell receptor beta chains from a single sample sequenced in a study of blood T cells in healthy people across ages. Using a J-beta primer mix together with a sample-barcoded 5' primer, a second PCR was run for roughly 7 to 11 cycles. Each CDR3 protein is one row after TCRdb ran MiXCR on the 5' RACE reads. The table records 550,000 to 750,000 distinct CDR3 sequences, under 25% of them present only once. Input material: blood. Receptor source: a man aged 70 or older in good health.

This clonotype has a handful of counts. The rearrangement joins TRBV11-3 to TRBJ2-1; D may be TRBD2 (6 bases). The CDR3 consists of 16 residues. V lost 5 bases and J lost 7, with 21 bases in between. CDR1 and CDR2 (germline): SGHNT, YENEEA. The CDR3 reads CASSLGRDSPGNEQFF. CDR3 in DNA: TGTGCCAGCAGCCTGGGCCGGGACTCCCCGGGGAATGAGCAGTTCTTC. Combining the CDR3 with reference TRBV11-3 and TRBJ2-1 gives the whole variable domain EAGVVQSPRYKIIEKKQPVAFWCNPISGHNTLYWYLQNLGQGPELLIRYENEEAVDDSQLPKDRFSAERLKGVDSTLKIQPAELGDSAVYLCASSLGRDSPGNEQFFGPGTRLTVL.

The chain is built from TRBV10-3 and TRBJ1-2; 8 bases are a match to TRBD1. Germline V CDR1 and CDR2: ENHRY, SYGVKD. The V segment lost 4 bases and the J segment 4 bases; nucleotides outside the gene matches: 5. The CDR3 sequence is 14 residues long. The CDR3 here is CAISGGQEGYGYTF. The CDR3 coding sequence is TGTGCCATCAGTGGGGGACAGGAGGGCTATGGCTACACCTTC.

This clonotype was recorded a few times. V usage is TRBV2 and J usage is TRBJ1-5; D is perhaps TRBD1 (5 bases). With 3 bases removed from V and 0 bases from J, the gap between germline ends came to 12 bases. CDR3 length: 16 residues. Germline V lookup: CDR1 SNHLY, CDR2 FYNNEI. The CDR3: CASSDGDPYSNQPQHF. The CDR3 DNA reads as TGTGCCAGCAGTGATGGGGACCCGTATAGCAATCAGCCCCAGCATTTT.

As regards this clonotype: A much larger clone lies one base from this, so it may be a read error. V usage is TRBV3-1 and J usage is TRBJ2-2; D is undetermined. The CDR3 has 12 residues. The V and J ends lost 2 bases and 6 bases respectively, with 4 bases between them. The germline CDR1 and CDR2 sequences are LGHDT and YNNKEL (reference sequence). The CDR3: CASSQRAGELFF. Here the CDR3 DNA reads TGTGCCAGCAGCCAAAGGGCCGGGGAGCTGTTTTTT.

This rearrangement joins TRBV6-5 to TRBJ2-1, with 7 bases that match TRBD2. The CDR3 is 13 amino acids. Germline V gene data show CDR1 as MNHEY and CDR2 as SVGAGI. The trim removed 2 bases at V and 9 bases at J, leaving 4 bases unmatched. CDR3 loop: CASSYGGGGEQFF. The CDR3 bases are TGTGCCAGCAGTTACGGGGGGGGAGGTGAGCAGTTCTTC.

This clonotype was counted only a few times. The chain uses TRBV2 and TRBJ2-5, with 11 positions matching TRBD1. The CDR3 spans 16 residues. Unmatched junction bases numbered 4, after V lost 0 bases and J lost 4 bases. Germline V gives CDR1 SNHLY, CDR2 FYNNEI. The CDR3: CASSEATGTGGETQYF. Here the CDR3 DNA reads TGTGCCAGCAGTGAAGCTACCGGGACAGGGGGAGAGACCCAGTACTTC.

The V call is TRBV7-9, the J call TRBJ2-7, with D uncertain. The CDR3 covers 15 residues. CDR1 is SEHNR, CDR2 FQNEAQ, per germline (reference sequence). V was shortened by 5 bases and J by 0 bases, with 14 bases between the two germline ends. The CDR3: CASSPQRTSSYEQYF. The CDR3 nucleotides are TGTGCCAGCAGCCCCCAACGAACGAGCTCCTACGAGCAGTACTTC.

In this sample, this clonotype turned up a few times. The chain combines TRBV2 with TRBJ1-5, with 8 bases fitting TRBD1. The germline CDR1 and CDR2 sequences are SNHLY and FYNNEI. This CDR3 is built from 15 residues. V shed 6 bases and J 7 bases; nucleotides not matched to a gene: 11. The CDR3 spells CASSVPQGGEQPQHF. DNA of the CDR3: TGTGCCAGCAGCGTCCCACAGGGGGGAGAGCAGCCCCAGCATTTT.

This chain uses TRBV28 with TRBJ2-5, with TRBD2 matching 11 bases. With the DNA end fitting TRBJ2-1 better, the J assignment may be wrong. The CDR3 extends over 15 amino acids. Germline V gives CDR1 MDHEN, CDR2 SYDVKM. CDR3 amino acids: CASSTTSGRGNEQFF. The CDR3 nucleotides are TGTGCCAGCAGTACTACTAGCGGGAGAGGGAATGAGCAGTTCTTC.

The V call is TRBV7-3, the J call TRBJ2-1, with 11 bases that match TRBD2. The CDR3 totals 16 residues. Germline-derived CDR1 and CDR2 are SGHTA and FQGTGA. With 5 bases clipped from V and 4 bases from J, the junction kept 7 bases outside the gene matches. DNA of the CDR3: TGTGCCAGCAGCCCCCTGGGGACTAGCGGATACAATGAGCAGTTCTTC. Its translation is CASSPLGTSGYNEQFF. Full variable domain (missing parts from reference TRBV7-3 and TRBJ2-1): GAGVSQTPSNKVTEKGKYVELRCDPISGHTALYWYRQSLGQGPEFLIYFQGTGAADDSGLPNDRFFAVRPEGSVSTLKIQRTERGDSAVYLCASSPLGTSGYNEQFFGPGTRLTVL.

In this sample, this clonotype turned up a few times. This chain uses TRBV12-3 or TRBV12-4 with TRBJ2-5, with 10 bases identical to TRBD2. The CDR3 consists of 14 residues. The V and J ends lost 6 bases and 5 bases, in that order; junction bases with no gene match: 6. CDR3 DNA: TGTGCCAGCAGCACGGGACTAGCGCCGGAGACCCAGTACTTC. Amino acid sequence: CASSTGLAPETQYF.

This clonotype was seen a few times. V usage is TRBV5-6 and J usage is TRBJ2-7, with 9 bases lining up with TRBD2. The CDR3 is 13 amino acids. The germline V gene encodes CDR1 SGHDT and CDR2 YYEEEE. With 8 bases clipped from V and 6 bases from J, the junction kept 9 bases outside the gene matches. The CDR3 sequence is CASTLAGVREQYF. The CDR3 region has the DNA TGTGCCAGTACGTTAGCGGGAGTCCGCGAGCAGTACTTC.

Notes on this clonotype: At one end the junction does not follow the germline gene, possibly because of a read error. The J gene is TRBJ2-5, the V gene TRBV30, with D tentatively TRBD2 (6 bases). CDR1 and CDR2 from the germline V gene are GTSNPN and SVGIG (reference sequence). This CDR3 comprises 14 residues. CDR3 sequence: CAWSGGDWQDTQYF. The DNA of the CDR3 is TGTGCCTGGAGTGGGGGGGATTGGCAAGACACCCAGTACTTC.

This clonotype was counted only a few times. The junction does not match germline at one end; this may be a read error. This rearrangement joins TRBV7-7 to TRBJ2-3; D perhaps matches TRBD2 (5 bases). The CDR3 consists of 14 residues. Per the germline V gene, CDR1 is SSHAT and CDR2 is FNYEAQ (reference sequence). CDR3 sequence (DNA): TGTGCTAGCAGCCCTTGGGGAGCAGCAGATACGCAGTATTTT. Translated: CASSPWGAADTQYF. Full variable domain (remainder filled in from reference TRBV7-7 and TRBJ2-3): GAGVSQSPRYKVTKRGQDVTLRCDPISSHATLYWYQQALGQGPEFLTYFNYEAQPDKSGLPSDRFSAERPEGSISTLTIQRTEQRDSAMYRCASSPWGAADTQYFGPGTRLTVL.

The genes are TRBV6-5 and TRBJ1-2; D gene unclear. Germline-derived CDR1 and CDR2 are MNHEY and SVGAGI. Trimming stripped 6 bases from V and 5 bases from J, with 13 bases between. The CDR3 has 13 residues. The CDR3 here is CASRGGSSYGYTF. The CDR3 nucleotides are TGTGCCAGCAGGGGCGGCAGCTCATATGGCTACACCTTC.

For this clonotype: Germline and junction disagree at one end, which may indicate a read error. J is TRBJ2-5 and V is TRBV20-1; 11 bases line up with TRBD1. This CDR3 contains 12 residues. Looked up from germline, CDR1 is DFQATT and CDR2 is SNEGSKA (reference sequence). The DNA of the CDR3 is TGCAGTGAGGGACAGGGGGAAGAGACCCAATACTTC. Its protein product is CSEGQGEETQYF.

This clonotype was recorded a few times. The CDR3 bases are TGTGCCAGCAGTGAAGCGGTCCTACAGGGCTATGAGCAGTTCTTC. This sequence encodes CASSEAVLQGYEQFF. The rearrangement links TRBV6-1 to TRBJ2-1, with D perhaps matching TRBD1 (6 bases). This CDR3 has 15 amino acids. V lost 0 bases to trimming and J lost 8 bases, with 14 bases between them. The germline V gene has CDR1 MNHNS and CDR2 SASEGT.

The rearrangement links TRBV27 to TRBJ2-1, with 8 positions matching TRBD1. The V and J ends lost 1 base and 4 bases, in that order; junction bases with no gene match: 9. Looked up from germline, CDR1 is MNHEY and CDR2 is SMNVEV (reference sequence). This CDR3 has 17 residues. For the CDR3, the DNA is TGTGCCAGCAGTTTATACCCCAGGGGACAGGAGTACAATGAGCAGTTCTTC. It specifies CASSLYPRGQEYNEQFF.

The V call is TRBV5-1, the J call TRBJ1-1; TRBD1 agrees at 7 bases. The trim removed 3 bases at V and 14 bases at J, leaving 13 bases unmatched. The V gene's germline CDR1 is SGHRS and CDR2 YFSETQ. This CDR3 contains 13 residues. This CDR3 reads CASSSGQAKYSFF. The CDR3 bases are TGCGCCAGCAGCTCCGGACAGGCGAAGTATTCCTTCTTT.

This clonotype appeared many times. The J gene is TRBJ2-1, the V gene TRBV4-2; D gene ambiguous. From germline, CDR1 is LGHNA and CDR2 YNFKEQ. Trimming shortened V by 3 bases and J by 6 bases, and 9 bases separated the two germline ends. CDR3 length: 13 amino acids. The CDR3 protein is CASSQEGPNEQFF. CDR3 sequence (DNA): TGTGCCAGCAGCCAGGAAGGGCCCAATGAGCAGTTCTTC.

The chain links TRBV27 to TRBJ1-2; 7 positions agree with TRBD1. Looked up from germline, CDR1 is MNHEY and CDR2 is SMNVEV (reference sequence). The CDR3 has 16 residues. With 4 bases clipped from V and 4 bases from J, the junction kept 12 bases outside the gene matches. The CDR3 nucleotides are TGTGCCAGCAGTTCGGAATGGACAGGAAAGGGCTATGGCTACACCTTC. Protein: CASSSEWTGKGYGYTF.

This clonotype was recorded once. The V call is TRBV30, the J call TRBJ2-5, with 7 bases lining up with TRBD2. The V segment lost 4 bases and the J segment 5 bases; nucleotides outside the gene matches: 10. The CDR3 spans 14 residues. Germline V gene sequence: CDR1 GTSNPN, CDR2 SVGIG (reference sequence). CDR3 in amino acids: CAWMVGRRLETQYF. Here the CDR3 DNA reads TGTGCCTGGATGGTCGGGAGGAGGCTGGAGACCCAGTACTTC.

This chain connects TRBV12-5 to TRBJ2-1; 9 nucleotides line up with TRBD2. Trimming cost V 3 bases and J 5 bases; bases outside gene matches: 11. Germline lookup yields CDR1 LGHNT and CDR2 FRNRAP. The CDR3 is 17 residues long. The chain's CDR3 is CASGFLLAGVIDNEQFF. DNA of the CDR3: TGTGCTAGTGGTTTCCTCTTAGCGGGAGTAATAGACAATGAGCAGTTCTTC.

V and J are TRBV6-6 and TRBJ2-7; 9 bases align to TRBD1. The DNA end favors TRBJ2-5, so the J call may be wrong. CDR1 and CDR2 (germline): MNHNY, SVGAGI (reference sequence). This CDR3 contains 14 residues. The CDR3 region is CASRATGGSETQYF. In nucleotides, the CDR3 is TGTGCCAGCAGAGCAACAGGGGGCAGTGAGACCCAGTACTTC.